Below, one T cell receptor beta chain is given with its context. The sample originates from a study of blood T cell repertoires in COVID-19. Study summary: COVID-19 samples collected from the United States, Italy and Spain covered acute and convalescent phases. T cells, B-cell-depleted T cells, or PBMCs provided the cDNA or gDNA that served as material.

Seattle cases were enrolled at active infection and followed longitudinally. As handled by the study authors: The assay estimated nucleated cells by amplifying reference gene primers. Profiled with immunoSEQ multiplex PCR; TCRdb holds only in-frame clones, not every one. Clone size and the V and J calls come from that table; the DNA yielded D and trimming. Of 350,000 or so clones listed, approximately 89% are singletons. Trimming cost V 2 bases and J 4 bases, with 15 bases left between them. Germline V gene lookup returns CDR1 GTSNPN and CDR2 SVGIG (reference sequence). The CDR3 length is 15 residues.

Sequenced material: peripheral blood. The chain couples TRBV30 to TRBJ1-5; the D gene is possibly TRBD1 (5 bases). This clonotype originated in a woman aged 55-70 years with COVID-19, enrolled during active disease. The CDR3 loop is CAWSTTWGGNQPQHF. CDR3 nucleotides: TGTGCCTGGAGTACTACATGGGGGGGGAATCAGCCCCAGCATTTT.